The T cell receptor beta chain under discussion was sequenced for a study of T cell repertoires in cytomegalovirus infection. Notes on the study in general: Carriage of CMV together with the relevant HLA was identifiable through cumulative public TCR beta family frequency. The ex vivo response was dominated by HLA-C-restricted CMV-specific TCR beta clonotypes.

This clonotype was counted many times. The antigen is unknown. Germline V CDR1 and CDR2: MDHEN, SYDVKM. The V and J ends lost 5 bases and 0 bases, in that order; junction bases with no gene match: 2. CDR3 length equals 15 residues. Each CDR3 protein gets one entry after TCRdb re-called the reads with MiXCR. In the table there are fewer than 300,000 distinct CDR3 sequences, roughly 23% of which are singletons. The source material was PBMCs. This clonotype was obtained from a human donor in good health (CMV status not recorded). Some clones in this sample may be carry-over from other donors' samples. The V gene is TRBV28, the J gene TRBJ1-4, with TRBD1 matching over 8 bases. CDR3 in DNA: TGTGCCAGCAGTCTGACAGGGGCAACTAATGAAAAACTGTTTTTT. This codes for CASSLTGATNEKLFF.